This T cell receptor beta chain was profiled in a study of blood T cell repertoires in COVID-19. TCRdb's table, derived via immunoSEQ multiplex PCR, lists solely in-frame clones and lacks some. The table lists over 8,500 clones, 84% of them singletons. The germline gives CDR1 SGHRS, CDR2 YFSETQ. There are 15 residues in the CDR3. Trimming removed 3 bases from V and 1 base from J, with 13 bases in between. Sequenced: peripheral blood. This receptor was identified in a man between 45 and 60 years old with active COVID-19. The chain uses TRBV5-1 and TRBJ1-1; D may be TRBD1 (5 bases). DNA for the CDR3: TGCGCCAGCAGCTATTACAGGCAACCGAACACTGAAGCTTTCTTT. This gives the protein CASSYYRQPNTEAFF.